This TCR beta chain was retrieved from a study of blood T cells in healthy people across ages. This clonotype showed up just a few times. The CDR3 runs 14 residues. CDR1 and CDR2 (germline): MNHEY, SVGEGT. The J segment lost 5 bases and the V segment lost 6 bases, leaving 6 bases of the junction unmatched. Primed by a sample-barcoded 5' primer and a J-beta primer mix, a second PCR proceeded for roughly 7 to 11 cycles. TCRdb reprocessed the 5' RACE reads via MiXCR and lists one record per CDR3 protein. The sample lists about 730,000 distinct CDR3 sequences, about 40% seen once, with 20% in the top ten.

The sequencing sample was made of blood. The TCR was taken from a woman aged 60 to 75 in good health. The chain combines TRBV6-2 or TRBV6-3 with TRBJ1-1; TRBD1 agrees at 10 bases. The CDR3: CASRRQGAGTEAFF. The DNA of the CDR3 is TGTGCCAGCAGACGACAGGGGGCAGGTACTGAAGCTTTCTTT.